This T cell receptor beta chain was documented in a study of T cell clonotyping in hematopoietic cell transplantation (dated by TCRdb to 2020 to 2023). About the full investigation: Recipient samples taken before transplant were collected after cytoreduction. A total of 130 or so blood samples were gathered in the study from roughly 40 consecutive transplant recipients along with their related donors. Patients were recruited between September 2015 and January 2017 and followed until late 2020 or death.

Measured from the cysteine to the phenylalanine, the CDR3 is 16 residues long. Kept here is only the CDR3 DNA, which spans 48 bases and is read in frame from base 1. The germline V gene supplies CDR1 SGHTA and CDR2 FQGNSA. At the junction V is shortened by 1 base and J by 7 bases; bases outside the gene matches: 3. Explained via the paper, the time point label denotes: recipient sample about 28 days before transplant, after cytoreduction. Recipient blood was collected about 28 days before transplant and at days 30, 100 and 180 after transplant. Nuclei Lysis Solution was used to extract genomic DNA from fresh or cryopreserved unfractionated peripheral blood mononuclear cells. What the authors observed across the whole study: Overlap with donor repertoires was found for only a small fraction of recipient repertoires, with over 95% found to appear de novo at the given depth. The sample size was limited and the cells went unsorted, which meant the CD4 and CD8 repertoire contributions could not be told apart. Inverse Simpson Index values from donors and from recipients before transplant predicted broader TCR repertoire diversity after transplant. After transplant, TCR diversity in recipients dropped, and pathologically expanded clonotypes increased progressively from day 30 to day 180.

With regard to this clone: Its target antigen remains unknown. The record has no base qualities; no much larger clone is one base away.

TCR beta CDR3 regions were amplified from genomic DNA with the immunoSEQ assay, a bias-controlled multiplex PCR using V- and J-specific primers. A proprietary barcode and Illumina adapter sequences were added to the CDR3 amplicons in a second PCR step. An Illumina MiSeq instrument was used to sequence the CDR3 libraries. Per the original workflow: Export and quality control were done with immunoSEQ Analyzer 3.0, while downstream analyses used R Bioconductor and Immunarch. Only productive rearrangements within the normalized downsampled data set were used in the calculation of repertoire metrics. In the normalized cohort, a clonotype counted as pathologically expanded if the clonotype was larger than 5 templates. The Inverse Simpson Index was used to measure repertoire diversity. The non-normalized data set was used for CMV-specificity analyses so that all clonotypes could be captured. TCRdb re-hosts the immuneACCESS table, in-frame sequences only. Its copies lack some clones; in the studies checked, an unresolved V gene accounts for under half of them, and the cause for the rest is not known. That table supplies the V and J calls and clone size; D and trimming were determined from the DNA. The sample table records about 38,000 clones; 85% to 95% of these occur just once. The ten biggest clones cover around 1.5% of the sample.

The source material was peripheral blood mononuclear cells, sampled before stem cell transplant. This clonotype was sampled from a middle-aged man with chronic myeloid leukemia. Some clones in this sample may be carry-over from other donors' samples. The sequence is built from TRBV7-2 and TRBJ2-3, and 15 junction bases match TRBD2. For the CDR3, the sequence is CASSLGGLAGGYTQYF. DNA sequence: TGTGCCAGCAGCTTAGGGGGACTAGCGGGGGGTTATACGCAGTATTTT.